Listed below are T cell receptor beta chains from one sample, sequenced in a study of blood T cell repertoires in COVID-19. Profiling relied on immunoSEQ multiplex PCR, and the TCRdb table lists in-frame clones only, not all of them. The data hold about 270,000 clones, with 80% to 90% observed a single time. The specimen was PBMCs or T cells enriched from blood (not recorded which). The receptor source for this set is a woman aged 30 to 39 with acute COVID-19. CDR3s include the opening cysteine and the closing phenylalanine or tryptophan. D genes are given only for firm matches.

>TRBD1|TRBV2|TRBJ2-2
CASNLETGVVDTGELFF
TGTGCCAGCAATCTAGAGACAGGGGTTGTTGATACCGGGGAGCTGTTTTTT
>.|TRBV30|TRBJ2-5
CAWSSGGQQETQYF
TGTGCCTGGAGCAGTGGTGGGCAGCAAGAGACCCAGTACTTC
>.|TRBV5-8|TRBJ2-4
CASSLELSSLAKNIQYF
TGTGCCAGCAGCTTGGAGTTGAGTTCCCTAGCCAAAAACATTCAGTACTTC
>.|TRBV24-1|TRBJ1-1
CATSDSGPEVGEAFF
TGTGCCACCAGTGATTCCGGCCCGGAGGTTGGTGAAGCTTTCTTT
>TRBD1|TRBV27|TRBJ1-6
CASRPGTGVSPLHF
TGTGCCAGCAGGCCGGGGACAGGGGTTTCACCCCTCCACTTT
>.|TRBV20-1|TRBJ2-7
CSAWDTEQYF
TGCAGTGCTTGGGACACCGAGCAGTACTTC
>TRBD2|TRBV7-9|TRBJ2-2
CASSSSGRYNGELFF
TGTGCCAGCAGCTCTAGCGGGAGGTATAACGGGGAGCTGTTTTTT
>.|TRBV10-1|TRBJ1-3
CASSEYSGNTIYF
TGCGCCAGCAGTGAATACTCTGGAAACACCATATATTTT
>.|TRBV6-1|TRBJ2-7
CASSEGGTVYEQYF
TGTGCCAGCAGTGAAGGCGGGACAGTCTACGAGCAGTACTTC
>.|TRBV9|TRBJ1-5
CASSDRPGQPQHF
TGTGCCAGCAGTGACAGGCCGGGGCAGCCCCAGCATTTT